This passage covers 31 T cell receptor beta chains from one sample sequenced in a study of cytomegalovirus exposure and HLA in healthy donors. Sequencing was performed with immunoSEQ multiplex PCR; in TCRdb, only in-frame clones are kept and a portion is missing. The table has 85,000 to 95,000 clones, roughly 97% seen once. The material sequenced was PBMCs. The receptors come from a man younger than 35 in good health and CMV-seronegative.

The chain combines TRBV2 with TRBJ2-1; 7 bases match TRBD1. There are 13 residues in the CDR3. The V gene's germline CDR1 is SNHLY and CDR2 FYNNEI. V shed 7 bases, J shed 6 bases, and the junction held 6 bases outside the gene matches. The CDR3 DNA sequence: TGTGCCAGCACTGGACAGGCGGGCAATGAGCAGTTCTTC. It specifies CASTGQAGNEQFF.

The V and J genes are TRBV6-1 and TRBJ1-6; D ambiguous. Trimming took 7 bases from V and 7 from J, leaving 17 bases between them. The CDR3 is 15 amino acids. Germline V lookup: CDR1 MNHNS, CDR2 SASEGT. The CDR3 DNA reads TGTGCCAGCAATCCCTCCGTAGTCCCAAATTCACCCCTCCACTTT. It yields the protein CASNPSVVPNSPLHF.

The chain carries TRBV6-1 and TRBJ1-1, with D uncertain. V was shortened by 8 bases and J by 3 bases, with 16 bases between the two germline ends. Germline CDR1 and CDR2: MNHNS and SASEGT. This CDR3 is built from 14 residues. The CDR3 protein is CASRSQRIYTEAFF. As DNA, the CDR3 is TGTGCCAGCCGTAGCCAGAGGATTTACACTGAAGCTTTCTTT.

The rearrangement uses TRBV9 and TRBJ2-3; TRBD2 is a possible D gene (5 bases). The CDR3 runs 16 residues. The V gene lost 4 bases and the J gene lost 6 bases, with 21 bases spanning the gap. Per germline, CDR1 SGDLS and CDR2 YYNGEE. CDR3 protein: CASSPGVAVYADTQYF. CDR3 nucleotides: TGTGCCAGCAGCCCCGGGGTGGCGGTATACGCGGATACGCAGTATTTT.

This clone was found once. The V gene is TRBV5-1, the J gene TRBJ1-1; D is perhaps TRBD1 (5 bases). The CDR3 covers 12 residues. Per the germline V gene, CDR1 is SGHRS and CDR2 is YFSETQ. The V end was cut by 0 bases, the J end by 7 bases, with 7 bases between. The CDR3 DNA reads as TGCGCCAGCAGCTTGGGGGGACTTGAAGCTTTCTTT. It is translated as CASSLGGLEAFF.

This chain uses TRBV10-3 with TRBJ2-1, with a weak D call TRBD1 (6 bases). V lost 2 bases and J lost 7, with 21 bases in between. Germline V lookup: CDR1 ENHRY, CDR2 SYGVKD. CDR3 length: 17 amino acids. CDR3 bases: TGTGCCATCAGTGAGGATGGGACACTCCACGGGATGAATGAGCAGTTCTTC. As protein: CAISEDGTLHGMNEQFF.

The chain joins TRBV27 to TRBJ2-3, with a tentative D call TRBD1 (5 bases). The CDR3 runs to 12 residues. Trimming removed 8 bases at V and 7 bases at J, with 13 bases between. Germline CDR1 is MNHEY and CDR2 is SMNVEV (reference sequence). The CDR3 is CASGAWGYTQYF. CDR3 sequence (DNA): TGTGCCAGCGGGGCTTGGGGCTATACGCAGTATTTT.

CDR3 sequence (DNA): TGCGCCAGCAGCTTGGCCTTTAGCCCCGGGGAGCTGTTTTTT. This gives the protein CASSLAFSPGELFF. This chain joins TRBV5-1 and TRBJ2-2; D gene unclear. V dropped 0 bases and J dropped 6 bases, with 9 bases sitting between them. CDR3 length equals 14 residues. Per the germline V gene, CDR1 is SGHRS and CDR2 is YFSETQ.

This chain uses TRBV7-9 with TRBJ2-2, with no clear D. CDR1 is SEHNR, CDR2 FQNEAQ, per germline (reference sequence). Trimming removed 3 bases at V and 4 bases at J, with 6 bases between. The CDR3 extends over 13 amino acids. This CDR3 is CASSLASTGELFF. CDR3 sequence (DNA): TGTGCCAGCAGCTTGGCCTCCACCGGGGAGCTGTTTTTT.

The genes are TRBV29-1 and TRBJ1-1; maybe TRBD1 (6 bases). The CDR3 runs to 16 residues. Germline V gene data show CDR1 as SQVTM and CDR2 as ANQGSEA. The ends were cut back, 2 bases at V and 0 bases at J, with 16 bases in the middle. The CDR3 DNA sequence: TGCAGCGTTGAACGTTTCGGTGAGGGGGTGAACACTGAAGCTTTCTTT. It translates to CSVERFGEGVNTEAFF.

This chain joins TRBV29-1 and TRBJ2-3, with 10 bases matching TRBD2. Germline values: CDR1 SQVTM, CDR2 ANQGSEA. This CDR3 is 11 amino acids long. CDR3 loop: CSGTSEDTQYF. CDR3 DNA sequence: TGCAGTGGGACTAGCGAAGATACGCAGTATTTT.

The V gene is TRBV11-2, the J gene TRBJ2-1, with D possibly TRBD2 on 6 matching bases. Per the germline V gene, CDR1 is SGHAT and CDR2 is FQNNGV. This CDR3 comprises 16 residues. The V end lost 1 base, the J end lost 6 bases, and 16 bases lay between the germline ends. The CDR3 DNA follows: TGTGCCAGCAGCTTAGCCCCCGGGGGTTTAGGCAATGAGCAGTTCTTC. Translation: CASSLAPGGLGNEQFF.

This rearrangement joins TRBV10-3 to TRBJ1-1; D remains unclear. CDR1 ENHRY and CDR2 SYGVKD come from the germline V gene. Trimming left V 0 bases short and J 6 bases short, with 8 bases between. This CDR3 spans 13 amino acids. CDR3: CAISESQSPEAFF. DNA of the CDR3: TGTGCCATCAGTGAGTCGCAGTCCCCTGAAGCTTTCTTT.

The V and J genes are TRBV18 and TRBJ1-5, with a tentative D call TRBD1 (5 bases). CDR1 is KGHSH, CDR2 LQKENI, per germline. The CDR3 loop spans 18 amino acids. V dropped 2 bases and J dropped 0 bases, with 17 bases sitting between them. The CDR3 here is CASSPMVSGGYSNQPQHF. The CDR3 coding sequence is TGTGCCAGCTCACCAATGGTGTCCGGGGGGTATAGCAATCAGCCCCAGCATTTT.

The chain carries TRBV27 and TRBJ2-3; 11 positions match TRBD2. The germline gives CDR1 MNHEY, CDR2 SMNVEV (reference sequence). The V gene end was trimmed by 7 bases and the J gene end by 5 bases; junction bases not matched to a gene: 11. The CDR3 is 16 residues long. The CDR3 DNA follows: TGTGCCAGCAAGAGGACTAGCGGGTCGGGCTTAGATACGCAGTATTTT. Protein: CASKRTSGSGLDTQYF.

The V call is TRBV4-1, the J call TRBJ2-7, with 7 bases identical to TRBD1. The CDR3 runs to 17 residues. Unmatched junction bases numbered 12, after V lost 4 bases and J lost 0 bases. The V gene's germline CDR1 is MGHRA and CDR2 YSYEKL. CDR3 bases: TGCGCCAGCAGCCCGCGACAGGGCGCGAGGTCCTCCTACGAGCAGTACTTC. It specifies CASSPRQGARSSYEQYF.

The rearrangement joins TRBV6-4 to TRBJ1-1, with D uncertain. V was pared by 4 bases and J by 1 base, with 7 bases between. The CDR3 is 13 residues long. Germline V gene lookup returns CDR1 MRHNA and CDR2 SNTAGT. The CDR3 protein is CASSATANTEAFF. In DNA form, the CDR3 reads TGTGCCAGCAGTGCCACAGCGAACACTGAAGCTTTCTTT.

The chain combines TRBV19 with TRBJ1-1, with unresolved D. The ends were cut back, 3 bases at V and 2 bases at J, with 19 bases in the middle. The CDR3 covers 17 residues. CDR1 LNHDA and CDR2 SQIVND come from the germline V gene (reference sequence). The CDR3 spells CASSIHVHLTGNTEAFF. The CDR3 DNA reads TGTGCCAGTAGTATCCACGTTCACCTAACGGGAAACACTGAAGCTTTCTTT.

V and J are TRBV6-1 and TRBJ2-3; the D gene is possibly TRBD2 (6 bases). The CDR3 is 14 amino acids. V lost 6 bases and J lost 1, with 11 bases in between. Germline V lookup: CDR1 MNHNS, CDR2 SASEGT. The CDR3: CASRGGLGTDTQYF. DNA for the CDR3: TGTGCCAGCAGGGGGGGACTTGGCACAGATACGCAGTATTTT.

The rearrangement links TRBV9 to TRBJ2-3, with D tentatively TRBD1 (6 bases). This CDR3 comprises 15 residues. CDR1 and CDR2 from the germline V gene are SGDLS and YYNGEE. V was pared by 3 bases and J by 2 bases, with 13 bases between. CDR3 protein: CASSGPGQLTDTQYF. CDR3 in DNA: TGTGCCAGCAGCGGACCGGGACAACTCACAGATACGCAGTATTTT.

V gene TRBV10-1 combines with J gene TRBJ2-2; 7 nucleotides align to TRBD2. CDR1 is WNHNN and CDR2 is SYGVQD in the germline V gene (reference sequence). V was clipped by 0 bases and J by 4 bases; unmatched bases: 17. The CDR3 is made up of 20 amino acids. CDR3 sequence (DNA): TGCGCCAGCAGTGAGTCGGGGGTTCGTGGGAGGGACCGGAGCACCGGGGAGCTGTTTTTT. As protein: CASSESGVRGRDRSTGELFF.

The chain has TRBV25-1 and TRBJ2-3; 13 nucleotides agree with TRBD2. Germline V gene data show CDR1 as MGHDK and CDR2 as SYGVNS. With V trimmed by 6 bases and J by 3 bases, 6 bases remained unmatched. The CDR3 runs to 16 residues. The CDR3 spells CASSAAGLAGTDTQYF. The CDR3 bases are TGTGCCAGCAGCGCGGCGGGACTAGCGGGAACAGATACGCAGTATTTT.

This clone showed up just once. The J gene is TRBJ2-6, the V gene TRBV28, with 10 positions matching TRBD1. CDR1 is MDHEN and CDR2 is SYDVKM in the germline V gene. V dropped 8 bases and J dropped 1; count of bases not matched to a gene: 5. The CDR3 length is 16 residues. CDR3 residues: CASGGTGASGANVLTF. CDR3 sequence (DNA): TGTGCCAGCGGCGGGACAGGGGCTTCTGGGGCCAACGTCCTGACTTTC.

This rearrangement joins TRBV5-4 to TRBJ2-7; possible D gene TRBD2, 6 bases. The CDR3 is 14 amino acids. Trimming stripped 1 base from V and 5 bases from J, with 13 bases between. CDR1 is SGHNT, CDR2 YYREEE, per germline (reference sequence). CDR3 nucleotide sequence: TGTGCCAGCAGCTTGAGACGGGACTCTAACGAGCAGTACTTC. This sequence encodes CASSLRRDSNEQYF.

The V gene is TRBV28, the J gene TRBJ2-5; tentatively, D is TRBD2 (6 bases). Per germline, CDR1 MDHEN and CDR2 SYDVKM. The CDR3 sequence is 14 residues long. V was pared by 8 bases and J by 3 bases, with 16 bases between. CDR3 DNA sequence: TGTGCCAGCGGAGATCCGGCGGGGAAAGAGACCCAGTACTTC. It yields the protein CASGDPAGKETQYF.

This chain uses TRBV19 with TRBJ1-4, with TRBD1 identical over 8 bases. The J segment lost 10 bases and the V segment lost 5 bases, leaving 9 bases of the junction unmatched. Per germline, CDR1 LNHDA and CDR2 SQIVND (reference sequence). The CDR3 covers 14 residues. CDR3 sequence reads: CASSGGQAARKLFF. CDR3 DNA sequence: TGTGCCAGTAGTGGGGGACAGGCGGCGAGAAAACTGTTTTTT.

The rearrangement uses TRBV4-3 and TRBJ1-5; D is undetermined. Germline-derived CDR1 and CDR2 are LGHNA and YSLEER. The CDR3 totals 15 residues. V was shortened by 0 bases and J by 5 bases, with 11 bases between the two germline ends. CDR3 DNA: TGCGCCAGCAGCCAAGAGTTAGAGGGTTATCAGCCCCAGCATTTT. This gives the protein CASSQELEGYQPQHF.

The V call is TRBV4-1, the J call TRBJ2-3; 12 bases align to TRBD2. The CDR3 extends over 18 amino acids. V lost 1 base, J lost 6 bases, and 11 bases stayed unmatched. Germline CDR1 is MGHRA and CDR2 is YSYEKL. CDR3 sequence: CASSQARQTSGSQDTQYF. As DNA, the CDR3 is TGCGCCAGCAGCCAAGCTAGGCAGACTAGCGGGAGTCAGGATACGCAGTATTTT.

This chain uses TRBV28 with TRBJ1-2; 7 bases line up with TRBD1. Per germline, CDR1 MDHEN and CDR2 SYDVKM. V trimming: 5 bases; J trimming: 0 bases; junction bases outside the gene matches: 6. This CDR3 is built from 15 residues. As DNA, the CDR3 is TGTGCCAGCAGTCACAACAGGGGCTCTAACTATGGCTACACCTTC. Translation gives CASSHNRGSNYGYTF.

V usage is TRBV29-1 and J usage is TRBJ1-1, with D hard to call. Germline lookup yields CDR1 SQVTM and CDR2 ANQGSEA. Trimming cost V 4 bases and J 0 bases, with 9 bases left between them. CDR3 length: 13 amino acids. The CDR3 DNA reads TGCAGCGTTGCTGCGGGTATGAACACTGAAGCTTTCTTT. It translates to CSVAAGMNTEAFF.

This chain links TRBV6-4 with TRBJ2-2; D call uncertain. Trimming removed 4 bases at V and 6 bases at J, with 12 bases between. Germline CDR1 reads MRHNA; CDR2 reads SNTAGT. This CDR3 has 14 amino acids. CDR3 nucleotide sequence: TGTGCCAGCAGTGTTGAGGAAGGTGCCGGGGAGCTGTTTTTT. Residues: CASSVEEGAGELFF.